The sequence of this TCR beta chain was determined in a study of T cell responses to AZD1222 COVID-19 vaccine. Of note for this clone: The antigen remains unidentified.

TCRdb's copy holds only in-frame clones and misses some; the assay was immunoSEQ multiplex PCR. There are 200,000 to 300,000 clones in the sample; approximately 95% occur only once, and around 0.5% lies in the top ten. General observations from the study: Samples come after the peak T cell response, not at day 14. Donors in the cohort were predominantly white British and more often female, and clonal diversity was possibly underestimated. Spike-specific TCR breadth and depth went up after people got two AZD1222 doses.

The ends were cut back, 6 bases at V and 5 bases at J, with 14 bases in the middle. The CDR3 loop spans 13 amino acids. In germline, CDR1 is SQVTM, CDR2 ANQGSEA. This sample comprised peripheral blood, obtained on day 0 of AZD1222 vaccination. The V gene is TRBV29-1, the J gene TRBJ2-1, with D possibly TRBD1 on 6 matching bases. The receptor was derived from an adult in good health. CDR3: CSVRGQPNNEQFF. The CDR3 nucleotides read TGCAGCGTCAGAGGACAGCCAAACAATGAGCAGTTCTTC.